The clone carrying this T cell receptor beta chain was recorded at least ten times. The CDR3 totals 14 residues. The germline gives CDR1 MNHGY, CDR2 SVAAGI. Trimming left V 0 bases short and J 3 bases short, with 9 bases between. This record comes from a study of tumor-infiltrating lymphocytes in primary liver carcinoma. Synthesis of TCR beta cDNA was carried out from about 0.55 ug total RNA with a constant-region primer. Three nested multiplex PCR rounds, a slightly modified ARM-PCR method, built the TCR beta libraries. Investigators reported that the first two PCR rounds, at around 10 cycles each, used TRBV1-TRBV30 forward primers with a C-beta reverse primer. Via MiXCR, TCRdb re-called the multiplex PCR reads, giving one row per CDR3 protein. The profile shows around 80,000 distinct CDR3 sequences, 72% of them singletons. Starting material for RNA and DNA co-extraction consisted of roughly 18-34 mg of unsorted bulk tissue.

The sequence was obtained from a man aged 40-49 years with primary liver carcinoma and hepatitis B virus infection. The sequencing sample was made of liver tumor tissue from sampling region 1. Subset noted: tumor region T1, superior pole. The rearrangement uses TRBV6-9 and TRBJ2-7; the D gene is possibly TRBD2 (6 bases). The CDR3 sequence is CASSYSGRDYEQYF. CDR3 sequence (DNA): TGTGCCAGCAGTTATTCGGGGCGGGACTACGAGCAGTACTTC.